These T cell receptor beta chains were read from a single sample in a study of T cell responses to AZD1222 COVID-19 vaccine. Sequencing used immunoSEQ multiplex PCR; TCRdb keeps in-frame clones, though not all of them. The sample carries about 150,000 clones, roughly 90% recorded once. The specimen was peripheral blood, collected on day 0 of AZD1222 vaccination. These receptors all stem from an adult in good health. CDR3s include the opening cysteine and the closing phenylalanine or tryptophan. The D gene is left open where the match is weak. Expanded clones get a size class; other rows say once, few or many, or leave the size out.

d_call: .; j_call: TRBJ2-3; clone_size: .; v_call: TRBV5-4; cdr3_aa: CASSLFQGSSTDTQYF; cdr3_nt: TGTGCCAGCAGCTTGTTTCAGGGCTCTAGCACAGATACGCAGTATTTT
d_call: .; j_call: TRBJ2-7; clone_size: .; v_call: TRBV10-2; cdr3_aa: CASSVLQGEQYF; cdr3_nt: TGCGCCAGCAGTGTCTTACAGGGAGAGCAGTACTTC
d_call: .; j_call: TRBJ1-1; clone_size: .; v_call: TRBV2; cdr3_aa: CASGYFGAEAFF; cdr3_nt: TGTGCCAGCGGGTACTTCGGTGCTGAAGCTTTCTTT
d_call: .; j_call: TRBJ1-4; clone_size: few; v_call: TRBV9; cdr3_aa: CASSPAQGFGEKLFF; cdr3_nt: TGTGCCAGCAGCCCAGCACAGGGTTTTGGGGAAAAACTGTTTTTT
d_call: .; j_call: TRBJ1-2; clone_size: few; v_call: TRBV12-1; cdr3_aa: CASSWGTANYGYTF; cdr3_nt: TGTGCCAGCAGCTGGGGGACAGCTAACTATGGCTACACCTTC
d_call: .; j_call: TRBJ1-1; clone_size: .; v_call: TRBV6-5; cdr3_aa: CASSPLGEGNTEAFF; cdr3_nt: TGTGCCAGCAGTCCCTTGGGGGAGGGGAACACTGAAGCTTTCTTT
d_call: .; j_call: TRBJ2-7; clone_size: .; v_call: TRBV6-2/TRBV6-3; cdr3_aa: CASSLYQDSKYGEQYF; cdr3_nt: TGTGCCAGCAGTCTTTATCAGGACAGCAAATACGGCGAGCAGTACTTC
d_call: .; j_call: TRBJ2-3; clone_size: .; v_call: TRBV3-1/TRBV3-2; cdr3_aa: CASSQRADTQYF; cdr3_nt: TGTGCCAGCAGCCAAAGGGCGGATACGCAGTATTTT
d_call: TRBD2; j_call: TRBJ2-7; clone_size: .; v_call: TRBV13; cdr3_aa: CASSRETPGLAGEQYF; cdr3_nt: TGTGCCAGCAGTCGTGAAACCCCGGGACTAGCGGGTGAGCAGTACTTC
d_call: .; j_call: TRBJ1-3; clone_size: once; v_call: TRBV18; cdr3_aa: CASSPPGTSGNTIYF; cdr3_nt: TGTGCCAGCTCACCACCGGGGACCTCTGGAAACACCATATATTTT
d_call: TRBD1; j_call: TRBJ1-2; clone_size: .; v_call: TRBV4-1; cdr3_aa: CASSHPTDRGNNYGYTF; cdr3_nt: TGCGCCAGCAGCCATCCCACGGACAGGGGGAATAACTATGGCTACACCTTC
d_call: .; j_call: TRBJ2-3; clone_size: .; v_call: TRBV10-1; cdr3_aa: CASSEGPRTDTQYF; cdr3_nt: TGCGCCAGCAGTGAAGGCCCACGTACAGATACGCAGTATTTT
d_call: .; j_call: TRBJ1-3; clone_size: .; v_call: TRBV11-2; cdr3_aa: CASSPSTAFSGNTIYF; cdr3_nt: TGTGCCAGCAGCCCTTCAACGGCTTTCTCTGGAAACACCATATATTTT
d_call: .; j_call: TRBJ1-1; clone_size: .; v_call: TRBV6-5; cdr3_aa: CASNSGVTVNTEAFF; cdr3_nt: TGTGCCAGCAATTCCGGGGTGACGGTGAACACTGAAGCTTTCTTT
d_call: .; j_call: TRBJ1-1; clone_size: .; v_call: TRBV7-9; cdr3_aa: CASSTSGRGGSTEAFF; cdr3_nt: TGTGCCAGCAGCACCTCGGGGCGGGGAGGGAGCACTGAAGCTTTCTTT
d_call: .; j_call: TRBJ2-1; clone_size: .; v_call: TRBV27; cdr3_aa: CASRPSGTNEQFF; cdr3_nt: TGTGCCAGCAGACCCTCAGGGACTAATGAGCAGTTCTTC
d_call: TRBD2; j_call: TRBJ2-1; clone_size: .; v_call: TRBV9; cdr3_aa: CASSVGHGGGDNEQFF; cdr3_nt: TGTGCCAGCAGCGTGGGCCACGGGGGAGGGGACAATGAGCAGTTCTTC
d_call: .; j_call: TRBJ1-2; clone_size: .; v_call: TRBV6-5; cdr3_aa: CASTSLRATGYTF; cdr3_nt: TGTGCCAGTACCTCACTTCGGGCGACCGGCTACACCTTC
d_call: .; j_call: TRBJ1-3; clone_size: .; v_call: TRBV5-8; cdr3_aa: CASSLAQAGMRNTIYF; cdr3_nt: TGTGCCAGCAGCTTGGCCCAGGCTGGAATGAGAAACACCATATATTTT
d_call: TRBD1; j_call: TRBJ2-7; clone_size: .; v_call: TRBV19; cdr3_aa: CASSIGQGNYEQYF; cdr3_nt: TGTGCCAGTAGTATAGGACAGGGAAACTACGAGCAGTACTTC